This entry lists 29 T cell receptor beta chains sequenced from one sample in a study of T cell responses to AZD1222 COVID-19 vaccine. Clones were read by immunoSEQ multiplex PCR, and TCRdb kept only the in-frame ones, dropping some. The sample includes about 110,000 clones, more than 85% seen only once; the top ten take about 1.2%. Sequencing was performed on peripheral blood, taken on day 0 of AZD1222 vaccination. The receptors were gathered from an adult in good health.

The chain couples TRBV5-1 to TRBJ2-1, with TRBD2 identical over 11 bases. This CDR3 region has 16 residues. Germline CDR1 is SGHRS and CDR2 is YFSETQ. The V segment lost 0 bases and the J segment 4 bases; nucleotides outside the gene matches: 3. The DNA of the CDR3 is TGCGCCAGCAGCTTGGTTAGCGGGGGGGCATACAATGAGCAGTTCTTC. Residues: CASSLVSGGAYNEQFF.

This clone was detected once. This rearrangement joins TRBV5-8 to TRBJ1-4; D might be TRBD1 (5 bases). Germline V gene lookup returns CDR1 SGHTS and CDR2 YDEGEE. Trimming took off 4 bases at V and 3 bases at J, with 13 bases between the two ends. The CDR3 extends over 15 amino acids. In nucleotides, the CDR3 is TGTGCCAGCAGCAGCCAGGGATTATCTAATGAAAAACTGTTTTTT. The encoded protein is CASSSQGLSNEKLFF.

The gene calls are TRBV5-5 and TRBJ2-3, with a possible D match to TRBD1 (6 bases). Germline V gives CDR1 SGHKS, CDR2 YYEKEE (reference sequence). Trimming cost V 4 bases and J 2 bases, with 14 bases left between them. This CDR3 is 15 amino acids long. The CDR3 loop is CASSRNGQYTDTQYF. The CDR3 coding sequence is TGTGCCAGCAGCAGAAATGGACAGTACACAGATACGCAGTATTTT.

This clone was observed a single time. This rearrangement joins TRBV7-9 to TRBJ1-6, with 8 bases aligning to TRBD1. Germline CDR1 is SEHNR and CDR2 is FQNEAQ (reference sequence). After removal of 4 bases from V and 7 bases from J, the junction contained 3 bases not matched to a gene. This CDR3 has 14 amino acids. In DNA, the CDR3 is TGTGCCAGCAGCTCGGGACAGGTGAATTCACCCCTCCACTTT. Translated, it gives CASSSGQVNSPLHF.

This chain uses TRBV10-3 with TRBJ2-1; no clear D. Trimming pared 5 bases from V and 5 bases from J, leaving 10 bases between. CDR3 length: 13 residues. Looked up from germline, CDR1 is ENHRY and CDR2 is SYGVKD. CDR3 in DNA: TGTGCCATCAGTAACGTCCCTAACAATGAGCAGTTCTTC. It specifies CAISNVPNNEQFF.

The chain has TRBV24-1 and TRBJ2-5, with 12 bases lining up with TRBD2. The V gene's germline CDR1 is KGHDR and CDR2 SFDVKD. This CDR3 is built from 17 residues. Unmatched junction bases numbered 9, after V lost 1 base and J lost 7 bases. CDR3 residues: CATSDFRTSGTGATQYF. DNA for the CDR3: TGTGCCACCAGTGATTTTAGGACTAGCGGGACTGGGGCGACCCAGTACTTC.

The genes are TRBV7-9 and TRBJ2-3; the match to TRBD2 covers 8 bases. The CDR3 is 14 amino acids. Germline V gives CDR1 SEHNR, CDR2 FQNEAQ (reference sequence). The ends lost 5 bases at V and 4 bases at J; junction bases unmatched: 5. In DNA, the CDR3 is TGTGCCAGCAGCCAGGGACTAGTGGCAGATACGCAGTATTTT. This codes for CASSQGLVADTQYF.

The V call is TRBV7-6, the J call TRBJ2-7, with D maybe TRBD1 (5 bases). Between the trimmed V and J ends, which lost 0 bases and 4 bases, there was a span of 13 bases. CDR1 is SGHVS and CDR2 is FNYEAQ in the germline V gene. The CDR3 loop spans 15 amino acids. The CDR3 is CASSLAAGWGYEQYF. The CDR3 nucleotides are TGTGCCAGCAGCTTAGCGGCAGGGTGGGGATACGAGCAGTACTTC. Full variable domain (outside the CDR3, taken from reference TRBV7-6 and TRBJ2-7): GAGVSQSPRYKVTKRGQDVALRCDPISGHVSLYWYRQALGQGPEFLTYFNYEAQQDKSGLPNDRFSAERPEGSISTLTIQRTEQRDSAMYRCASSLAAGWGYEQYFGPGTRLTVT.

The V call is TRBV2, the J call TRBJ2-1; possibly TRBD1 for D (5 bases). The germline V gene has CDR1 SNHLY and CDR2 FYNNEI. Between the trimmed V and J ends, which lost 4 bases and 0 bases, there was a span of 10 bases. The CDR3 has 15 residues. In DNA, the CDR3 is TGTGCCAGCAGTGGTGACAGTCGCTCCTACAATGAGCAGTTCTTC. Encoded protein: CASSGDSRSYNEQFF.

CDR3 in DNA: TGTGCCAGCAGCAAAGAAGATCCCGGGACCAATCCGCAATTATATAGCAATCAGCCCCAGCATTTT. Its protein product is CASSKEDPGTNPQLYSNQPQHF. The chain couples TRBV21-1 to TRBJ1-5. TRBV21-1 is a documented pseudogene. This CDR3 is built from 22 residues.

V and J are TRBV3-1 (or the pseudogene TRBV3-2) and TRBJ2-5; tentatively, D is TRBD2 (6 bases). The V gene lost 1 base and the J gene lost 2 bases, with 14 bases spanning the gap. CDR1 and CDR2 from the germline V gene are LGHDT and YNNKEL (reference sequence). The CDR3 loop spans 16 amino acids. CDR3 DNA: TGTGCCAGCAGCCAAGGCGGATGGGAGGCTCAAGAGACCCAGTACTTC. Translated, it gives CASSQGGWEAQETQYF.

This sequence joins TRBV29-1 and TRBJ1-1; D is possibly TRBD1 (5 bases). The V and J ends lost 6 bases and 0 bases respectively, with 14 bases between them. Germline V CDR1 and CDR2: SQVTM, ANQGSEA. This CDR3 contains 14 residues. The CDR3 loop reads CSVGAGGMNTEAFF. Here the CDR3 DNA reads TGCAGCGTAGGGGCCGGGGGGATGAACACTGAAGCTTTCTTT.

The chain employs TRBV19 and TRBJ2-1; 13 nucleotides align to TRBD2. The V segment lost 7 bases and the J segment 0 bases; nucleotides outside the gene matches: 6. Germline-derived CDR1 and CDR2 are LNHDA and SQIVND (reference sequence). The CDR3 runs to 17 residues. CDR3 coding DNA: TGTGCCAGTACCCCGGGACTAGCGGGGTTCTCCTACAATGAGCAGTTCTTC. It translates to CASTPGLAGFSYNEQFF.

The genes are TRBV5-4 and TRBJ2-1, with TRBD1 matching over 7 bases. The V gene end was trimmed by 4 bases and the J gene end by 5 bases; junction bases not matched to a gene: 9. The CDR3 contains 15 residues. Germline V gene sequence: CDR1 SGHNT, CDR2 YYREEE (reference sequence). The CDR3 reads CASSPGGWGHNEQFF. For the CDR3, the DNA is TGTGCCAGCAGCCCAGGGGGATGGGGGCACAATGAGCAGTTCTTC.

Written as DNA, the CDR3 is TGTGCCAGCAGTTCGTATAATGCCTACGAGCAGTACTTC. This translates into CASSSYNAYEQYF. The chain carries TRBV6-2 or TRBV6-3 and TRBJ2-7; D is uncertain. The V gene lost 4 bases and the J gene lost 2 bases, with 9 bases spanning the gap. The CDR3 is 13 residues long. The V gene's germline CDR1 is MNHEY and CDR2 SVGEGT.

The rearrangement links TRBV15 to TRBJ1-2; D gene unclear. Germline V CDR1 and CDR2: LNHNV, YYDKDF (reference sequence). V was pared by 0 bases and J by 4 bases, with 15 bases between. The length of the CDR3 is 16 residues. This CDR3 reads CATSRDRGRGAYGYTF. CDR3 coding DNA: TGTGCCACCAGCAGAGATCGGGGTCGAGGCGCCTATGGCTACACCTTC.

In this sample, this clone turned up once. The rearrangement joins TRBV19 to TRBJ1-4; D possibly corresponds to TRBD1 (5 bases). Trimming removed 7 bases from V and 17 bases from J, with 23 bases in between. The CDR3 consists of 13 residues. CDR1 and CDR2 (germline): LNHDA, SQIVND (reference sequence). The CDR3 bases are TGTGCCAGTAACCTTCAAGGGACGGGACCTGCATTTTTT. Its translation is CASNLQGTGPAFF. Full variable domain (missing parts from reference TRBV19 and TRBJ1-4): DGGITQSPKYLFRKEGQNVTLSCEQNLNHDAMYWYRQDPGQGLRLIYYSQIVNDFQKGDIAEGYSVSREKKESFPLTVTSAQKNPTAFYLCASNLQGTGPAFFGSGTQLSVL.

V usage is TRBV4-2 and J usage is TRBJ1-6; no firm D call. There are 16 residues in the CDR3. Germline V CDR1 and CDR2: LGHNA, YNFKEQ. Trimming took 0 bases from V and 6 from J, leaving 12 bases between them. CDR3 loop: CASSQERLSANSPLHF. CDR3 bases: TGTGCCAGCAGCCAAGAAAGACTTTCGGCTAATTCACCCCTCCACTTT.

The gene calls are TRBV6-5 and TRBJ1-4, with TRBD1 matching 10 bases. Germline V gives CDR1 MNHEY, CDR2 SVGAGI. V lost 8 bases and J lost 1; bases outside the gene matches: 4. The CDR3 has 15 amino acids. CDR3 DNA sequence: TGTGCCAGCTCAGGACAGGGGGGAACTAATGAAAAACTGTTTTTT. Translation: CASSGQGGTNEKLFF.

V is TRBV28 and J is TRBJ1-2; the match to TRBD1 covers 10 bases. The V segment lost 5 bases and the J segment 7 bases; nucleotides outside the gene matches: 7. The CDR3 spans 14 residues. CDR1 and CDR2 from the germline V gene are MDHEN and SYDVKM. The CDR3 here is CASSLRTGGFGYTF. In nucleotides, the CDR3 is TGTGCCAGCAGTCTGCGGACAGGGGGTTTTGGCTACACCTTC.

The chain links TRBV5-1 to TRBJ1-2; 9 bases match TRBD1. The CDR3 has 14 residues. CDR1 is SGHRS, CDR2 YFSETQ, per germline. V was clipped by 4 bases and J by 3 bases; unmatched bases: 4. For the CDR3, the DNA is TGCGCCAGCAGCCCGGACAGGGGCGACTATGGCTACACCTTC. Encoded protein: CASSPDRGDYGYTF. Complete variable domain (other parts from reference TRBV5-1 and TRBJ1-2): KAGVTQTPRYLIKTRGQQVTLSCSPISGHRSVSWYQQTPGQGLQFLFEYFSETQRNKGNFPGRFSGRQFSNSRSEMNVSTLELGDSALYLCASSPDRGDYGYTFGSGTRLTVV.

The CDR3, as DNA: TGTGCCAGCTCGCTCCCTGTCTACAATGAGCAGTTCTTC. Translated: CASSLPVYNEQFF. This rearrangement joins TRBV7-2 to TRBJ2-1; D is unclear. Trimming shortened V by 8 bases and J by 3 bases, and 11 bases separated the two germline ends. This CDR3 spans 13 amino acids. The V gene's germline CDR1 is SGHTA and CDR2 FQGNSA.

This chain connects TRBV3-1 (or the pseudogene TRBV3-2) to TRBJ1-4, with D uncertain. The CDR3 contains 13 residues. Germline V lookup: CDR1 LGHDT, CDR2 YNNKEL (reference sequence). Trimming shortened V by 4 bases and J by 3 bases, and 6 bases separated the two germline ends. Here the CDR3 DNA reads TGTGCCAGCAGCCCGTGGCCTAATGAAAAACTGTTTTTT. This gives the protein CASSPWPNEKLFF.

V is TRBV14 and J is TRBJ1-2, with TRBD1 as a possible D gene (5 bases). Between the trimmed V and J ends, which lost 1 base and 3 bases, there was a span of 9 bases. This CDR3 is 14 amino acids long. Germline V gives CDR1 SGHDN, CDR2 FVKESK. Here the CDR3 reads CASSQVKGHYGYTF. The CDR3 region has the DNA TGTGCCAGCAGCCAAGTAAAGGGACACTATGGCTACACCTTC.

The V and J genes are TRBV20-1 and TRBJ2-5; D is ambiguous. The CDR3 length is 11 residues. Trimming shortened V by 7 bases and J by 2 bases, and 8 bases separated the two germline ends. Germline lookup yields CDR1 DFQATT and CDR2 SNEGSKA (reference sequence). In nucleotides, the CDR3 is TGCAGTGTCCAGTGGCAAGAGACCCAGTACTTC. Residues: CSVQWQETQYF.

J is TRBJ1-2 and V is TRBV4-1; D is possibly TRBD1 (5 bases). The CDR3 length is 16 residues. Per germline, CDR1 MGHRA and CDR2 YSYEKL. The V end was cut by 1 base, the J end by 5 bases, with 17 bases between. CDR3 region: CASSQGPSGEGYGYTF. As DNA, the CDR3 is TGCGCCAGCAGCCAAGGTCCATCTGGGGAGGGGTATGGCTACACCTTC.

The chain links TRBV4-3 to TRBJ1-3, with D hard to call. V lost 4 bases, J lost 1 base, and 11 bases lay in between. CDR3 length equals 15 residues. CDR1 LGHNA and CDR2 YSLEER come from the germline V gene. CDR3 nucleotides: TGCGCCAGCAGCCTCAGACCCAATTCTGGAAACACCATATATTTT. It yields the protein CASSLRPNSGNTIYF.

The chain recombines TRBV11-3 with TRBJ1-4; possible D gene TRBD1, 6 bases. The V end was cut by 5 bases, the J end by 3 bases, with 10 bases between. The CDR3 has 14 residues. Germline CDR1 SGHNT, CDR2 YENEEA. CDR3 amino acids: CASSRDTPNEKLFF. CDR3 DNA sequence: TGTGCCAGCAGCCGGGACACTCCTAATGAAAAACTGTTTTTT. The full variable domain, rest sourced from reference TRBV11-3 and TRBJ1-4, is EAGVVQSPRYKIIEKKQPVAFWCNPISGHNTLYWYLQNLGQGPELLIRYENEEAVDDSQLPKDRFSAERLKGVDSTLKIQPAELGDSAVYLCASSRDTPNEKLFFGSGTQLSVL.

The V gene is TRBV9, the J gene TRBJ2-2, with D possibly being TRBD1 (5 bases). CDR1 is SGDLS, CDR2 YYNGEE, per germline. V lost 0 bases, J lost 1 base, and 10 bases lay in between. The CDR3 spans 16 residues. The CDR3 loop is CASSVAGTGNTGELFF. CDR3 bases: TGTGCCAGCAGCGTAGCAGGTACAGGGAACACCGGGGAGCTGTTTTTT.